Sequencing of this TCR beta chain was carried out in a study of blood T cell repertoires in COVID-19. In the study overall: In each case, the material was cDNA or gDNA derived from T cells, B-cell-depleted T cells, or PBMCs.

CDR1 and CDR2 (germline): SEHNR, FQNEAQ (reference sequence). CDR3 length: 13 amino acids. After removal of 4 bases from V and 15 bases from J, the junction contained 12 bases not matched to a gene. Seattle patients were enrolled while actively infected and followed longitudinally. Study processing details: Estimation of nucleated cell counts was performed using reference gene primer amplification. Profiled with immunoSEQ multiplex PCR; TCRdb holds only in-frame clones, not every one. The V and J calls and clone size were taken over from that table, and D and trimming were inferred from the DNA. The profile covers around 430,000 clones, with about 87% appearing a single time and 10% to 15% taken by the ten largest.

Material: peripheral blood. This clonotype originated in a woman aged 50 to 60 with COVID-19, enrolled during active disease. The chain uses TRBV7-9 and TRBJ2-1; TRBD1 agrees at 7 bases. The CDR3 DNA follows: TGTGCCAGCAGCTCGCGGGCTCGACAGGGAAGGTTCTTC. It encodes CASSSRARQGRFF.